The T cell receptor beta chain described here comes from a study of CXCR4 blockade with PD-1 therapy in pancreatic cancer. Produced via immunoSEQ multiplex PCR; TCRdb's table is partial and in-frame only. The table includes under 6,500 clones, approximately 60% detected once. With respect to this clone: Its specificity is unknown.

Unmatched junction bases numbered 1, after V lost 0 bases and J lost 4 bases. The CDR3 has 15 amino acids. CDR1 and CDR2 from the germline V gene are SSHAT and FNYEAQ (reference sequence). These archived tumors were resected from patients never given neoadjuvant therapy beforehand. Overall study results and limits: Frequent tumor clones were encoded by many distinct rearrangements, suggesting shared antigens. Only TCRbeta chains were sequenced here. Survival did not correlate with tumor clonality, which averaged 0.14 versus 0.05.

The TCR comes from a human donor with pancreatic ductal adenocarcinoma. Sequencing used tumor tissue. The rearrangement joins TRBV7-7 to TRBJ2-1; 9 nucleotides align to TRBD1. CDR3 in amino acids: CASSLAGQGYNEQFF. DNA of the CDR3: TGTGCCAGCAGCTTAGCGGGACAGGGATACAATGAGCAGTTCTTC.